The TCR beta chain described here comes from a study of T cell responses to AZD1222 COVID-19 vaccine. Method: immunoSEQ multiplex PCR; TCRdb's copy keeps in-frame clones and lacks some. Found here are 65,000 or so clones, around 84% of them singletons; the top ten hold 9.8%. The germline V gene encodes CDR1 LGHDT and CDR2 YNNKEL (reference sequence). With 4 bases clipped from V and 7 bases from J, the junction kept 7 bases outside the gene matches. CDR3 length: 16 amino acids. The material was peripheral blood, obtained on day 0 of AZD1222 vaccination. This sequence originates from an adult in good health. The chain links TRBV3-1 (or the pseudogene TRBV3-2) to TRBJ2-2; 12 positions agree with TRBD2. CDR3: CASSPTSGGPGGELFF. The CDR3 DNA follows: TGTGCCAGCAGCCCGACTAGCGGGGGCCCGGGCGGGGAGCTGTTTTTT.